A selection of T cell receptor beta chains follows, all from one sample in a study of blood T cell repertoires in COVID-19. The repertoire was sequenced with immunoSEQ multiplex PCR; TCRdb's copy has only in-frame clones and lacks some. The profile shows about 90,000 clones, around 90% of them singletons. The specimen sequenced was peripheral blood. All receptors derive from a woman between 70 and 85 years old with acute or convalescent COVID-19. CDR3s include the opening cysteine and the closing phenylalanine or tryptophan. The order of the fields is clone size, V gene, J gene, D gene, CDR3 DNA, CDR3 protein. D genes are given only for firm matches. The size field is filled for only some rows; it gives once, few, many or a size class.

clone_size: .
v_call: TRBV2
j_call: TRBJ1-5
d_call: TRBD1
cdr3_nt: TGTGCCAGCAGTGAACCGGGACAGGGAAGAACGAGCAATCAGCCCCAGCATTTT
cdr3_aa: CASSEPGQGRTSNQPQHF

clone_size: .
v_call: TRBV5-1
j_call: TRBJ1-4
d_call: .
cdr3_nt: TGCGCCAGCAGCCCTGGCCGACAGACTAATGAAAAACTGTTTTTT
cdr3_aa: CASSPGRQTNEKLFF

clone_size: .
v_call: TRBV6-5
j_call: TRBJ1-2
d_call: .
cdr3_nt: TGTGCCAGCAGTTACGTCCCAGGCCTGGACTACACCTTC
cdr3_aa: CASSYVPGLDYTF

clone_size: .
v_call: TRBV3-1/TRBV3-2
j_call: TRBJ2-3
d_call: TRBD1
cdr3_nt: TGTGCCAGCGGGAAGAGGGACAGATTAGATACGCAGTATTTT
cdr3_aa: CASGKRDRLDTQYF

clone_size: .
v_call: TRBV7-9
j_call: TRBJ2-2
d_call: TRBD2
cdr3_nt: TGTGCCAGCAGTTTACCGGGACTAGCGGGAACCGGGGAGCTGTTTTTT
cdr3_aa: CASSLPGLAGTGELFF

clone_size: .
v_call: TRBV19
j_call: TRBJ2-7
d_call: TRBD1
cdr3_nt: TGTGCCAGCAGAAGGACAGGGAGCTCCTACGAGCAGTACTTC
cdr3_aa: CASRRTGSSYEQYF

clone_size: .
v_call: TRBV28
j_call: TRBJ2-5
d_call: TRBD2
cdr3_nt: TGTGCCAGCAGTTCCGGAAGCGGGAGAGGAAAGACCCAGTACTTC
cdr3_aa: CASSSGSGRGKTQYF

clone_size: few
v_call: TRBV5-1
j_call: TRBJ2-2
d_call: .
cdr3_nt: TGCGCCAGCAGTCGAACGTCTATCAACACCGGGGAGCTGTTTTTT
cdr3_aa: CASSRTSINTGELFF

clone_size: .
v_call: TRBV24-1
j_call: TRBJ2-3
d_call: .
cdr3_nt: TGTGCCACCAGCGTCCGGGAAAACAAAGTAGATACGCAGTATTTT
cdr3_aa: CATSVRENKVDTQYF

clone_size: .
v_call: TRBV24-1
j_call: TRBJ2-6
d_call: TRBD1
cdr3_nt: TGTGCCACCAGTGCCCCGACAGGGCTCTCTGGGGCCAACGTCCTGACTTTC
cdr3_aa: CATSAPTGLSGANVLTF

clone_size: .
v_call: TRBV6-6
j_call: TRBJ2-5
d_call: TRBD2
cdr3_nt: TGTGCCAGCAGAACCGGGACTAGGGGAGAGACCCAGTACTTC
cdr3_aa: CASRTGTRGETQYF

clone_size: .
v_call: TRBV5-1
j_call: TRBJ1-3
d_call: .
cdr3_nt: TGCGCCAGCAGCTTAGGAGGCTCTGGAAACACCATATATTTT
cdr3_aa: CASSLGGSGNTIYF

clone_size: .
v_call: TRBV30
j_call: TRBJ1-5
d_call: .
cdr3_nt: TGTGCCTGGGGGTGGGGGGGGTATCAGCCCCAGCATTTT
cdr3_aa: CAWGWGGYQPQHF

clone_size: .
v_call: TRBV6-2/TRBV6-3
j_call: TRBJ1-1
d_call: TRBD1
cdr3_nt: TGTGCCAGCAGTATCGGACAGGGTAGGACTGAAGCTTTCTTT
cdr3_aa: CASSIGQGRTEAFF

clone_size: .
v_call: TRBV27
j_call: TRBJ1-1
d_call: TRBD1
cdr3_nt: TGTGCCAGCAGAGACCGGACAGGGGATACAGTGAACACTGAAGCTTTCTTT
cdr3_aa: CASRDRTGDTVNTEAFF

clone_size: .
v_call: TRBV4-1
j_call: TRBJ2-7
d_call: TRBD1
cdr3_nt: TGCGCCAGCAGCACCCACACCGGGACAGGGTACGAGCAGTACTTC
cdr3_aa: CASSTHTGTGYEQYF

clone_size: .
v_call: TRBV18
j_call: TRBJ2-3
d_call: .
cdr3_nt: TGTGCCAGCTCACCAAACAGCGGACCCACAGATACGCAGTATTTT
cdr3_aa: CASSPNSGPTDTQYF

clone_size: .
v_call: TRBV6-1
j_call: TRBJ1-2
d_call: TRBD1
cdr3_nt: TGTGCCAGCAGTGCGGGTGGGCAGGGGGCTCGGTATGGCTACACCTTC
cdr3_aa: CASSAGGQGARYGYTF

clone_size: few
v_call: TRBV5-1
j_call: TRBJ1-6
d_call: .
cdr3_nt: TGCGCCAGCAAATCACAGGGAGCTAATTCACCCCTCCACTTT
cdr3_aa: CASKSQGANSPLHF

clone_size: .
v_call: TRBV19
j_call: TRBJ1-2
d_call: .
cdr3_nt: TGTGCCAGTAAGAAACAGGATAACTATGGCTACACCTTC
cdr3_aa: CASKKQDNYGYTF

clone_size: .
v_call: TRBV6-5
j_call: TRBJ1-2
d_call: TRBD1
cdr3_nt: TGTGCCAGCAGTAAACAGGGGGCTGACTATGGCTACACCTTC
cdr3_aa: CASSKQGADYGYTF

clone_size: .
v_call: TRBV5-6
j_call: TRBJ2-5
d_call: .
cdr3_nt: TGTGCCAGCAGCAGGACTGAAGAGACCCAGTACTTC
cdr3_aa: CASSRTEETQYF

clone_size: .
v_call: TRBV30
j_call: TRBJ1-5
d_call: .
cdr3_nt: TGTGCCTGGAGTGTAGTAGGGGCCACGGTCCTGTGGCCCCAGCATTTT
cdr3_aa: CAWSVVGATVLWPQHF

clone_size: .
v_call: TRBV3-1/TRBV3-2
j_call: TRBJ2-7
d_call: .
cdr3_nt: TGTGCCAGCAGCCAAGAGAGGAGCGGTTACGAGCAGTACTTC
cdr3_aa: CASSQERSGYEQYF

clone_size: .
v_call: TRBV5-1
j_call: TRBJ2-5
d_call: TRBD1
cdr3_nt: TGCGCCAGCAGCTTGGCCTGGACAGGACAAGAGACCCAGTACTTC
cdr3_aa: CASSLAWTGQETQYF

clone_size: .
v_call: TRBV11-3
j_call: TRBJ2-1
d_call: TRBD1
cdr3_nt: TGTGCCAGCAGCTTGGGACAGGACTACAATGAGCAGTTCTTC
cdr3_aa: CASSLGQDYNEQFF

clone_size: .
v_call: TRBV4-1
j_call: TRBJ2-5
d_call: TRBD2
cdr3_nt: TGCGCCAGCAGCGCTCACCCTAGCGGGGGGAAAGAGACCCAGTACTTC
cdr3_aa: CASSAHPSGGKETQYF

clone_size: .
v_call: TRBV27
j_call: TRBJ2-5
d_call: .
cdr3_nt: TGTGCCAGCAGTTTGCGGCTTGATCAAGAGACCCAGTACTTC
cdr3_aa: CASSLRLDQETQYF

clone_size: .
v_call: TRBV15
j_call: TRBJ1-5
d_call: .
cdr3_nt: TGTGCCACCAGCAGAGATAAAGGGGCAAGCAATCAGCCCCAGCATTTT
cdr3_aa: CATSRDKGASNQPQHF

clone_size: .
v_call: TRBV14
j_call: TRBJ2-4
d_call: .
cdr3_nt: TGTGCCAGCAGCCAAGGGGTCTTCGCGGGGACGCTACAAATTCAGTACTTC
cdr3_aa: CASSQGVFAGTLQIQYF

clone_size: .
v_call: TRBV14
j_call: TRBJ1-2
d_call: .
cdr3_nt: TGTGCCAGCAGCCAAGATAGGAGATATGGCTACACCTTC
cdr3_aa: CASSQDRRYGYTF

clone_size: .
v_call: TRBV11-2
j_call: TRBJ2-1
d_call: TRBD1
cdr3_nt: TGTGCCAGCAGCTTATTACAGGGGCAGTACAATGAGCAGTTCTTC
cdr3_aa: CASSLLQGQYNEQFF

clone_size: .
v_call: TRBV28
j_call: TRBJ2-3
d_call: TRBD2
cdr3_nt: TGTGCCAGCAGTGTAGTAATGGGACTAGCGGTACCTCAGGGGGATACGCAGTATTTT
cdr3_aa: CASSVVMGLAVPQGDTQYF

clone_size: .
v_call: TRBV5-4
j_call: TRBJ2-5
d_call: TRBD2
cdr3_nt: TGTGCCAGCAGCTTGGTGGGGTCTAGCGGGGGTGAGACCCAGTACTTC
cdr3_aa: CASSLVGSSGGETQYF

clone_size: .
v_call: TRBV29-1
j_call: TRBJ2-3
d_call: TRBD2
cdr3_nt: TGCAGCGTTGAGGCCTTGGGGGGGTCTAGGGGAACAGATACGCAGTATTTT
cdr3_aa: CSVEALGGSRGTDTQYF

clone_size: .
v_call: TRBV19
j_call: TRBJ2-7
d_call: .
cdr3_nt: TGTGCCAGTAGTAACTGGGCGGGCGCTCGCATTGAGCAGTACTTC
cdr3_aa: CASSNWAGARIEQYF

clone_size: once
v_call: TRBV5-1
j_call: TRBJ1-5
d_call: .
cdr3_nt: TGCGCCAGCAGCCCGGGACTAGTCAATCAGCCCCAGCATTTT
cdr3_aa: CASSPGLVNQPQHF

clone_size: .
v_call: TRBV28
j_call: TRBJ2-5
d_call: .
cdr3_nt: TGTGCCAGCAGTCCCCCTCGCGGGAAAGAGACCCAGTACTTC
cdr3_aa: CASSPPRGKETQYF

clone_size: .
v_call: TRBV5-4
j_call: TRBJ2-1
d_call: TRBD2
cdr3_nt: TGTGCCAGCAGGTTAGGACTAGTTAAGAATGAGCAGTTCTTC
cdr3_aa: CASRLGLVKNEQFF

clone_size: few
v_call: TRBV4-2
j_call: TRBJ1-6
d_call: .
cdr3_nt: TGTGCCAGCAGCCAAGAAGATAACAGGGAGGGTTCACCCCTCCACTTT
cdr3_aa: CASSQEDNREGSPLHF